The sequence of this TCR beta chain was determined in a study of cytomegalovirus exposure and HLA in healthy donors. Both 60 Vbeta primers and 13 Jbeta primers went into the PCR. This table comes from immunoSEQ multiplex PCR, and its TCRdb copy is limited to in-frame clones, with some not included. Altogether 150,000 to 200,000 clones are present, around 62% being singletons, with the ten largest covering 2.5% to 3%. After removal of 4 bases from V and 7 bases from J, the junction contained 10 bases not matched to a gene. Germline values: CDR1 SGHNT, CDR2 YYREEE (reference sequence). The length of the CDR3 is 15 residues.

This sequence joins TRBV5-4 and TRBJ2-1, with 8 bases fitting TRBD2. The sequence came from a man between 35 and 55 years old in good health and CMV-seronegative. The sequenced sample consisted of PBMCs. CDR3: CASSDPRGRRNEQFF. CDR3 DNA: TGTGCCAGCAGCGACCCCCGCGGGAGGAGGAATGAGCAGTTCTTC.